This TCR beta chain comes out of a study of response to subunit inactivated influenza vaccine (dated by TCRdb to between 2017 and 2018). About the investigation overall: Deep quantitative profiling of the T cell receptor repertoire was used in the study to follow responses to a trivalent subunit inactivated influenza vaccine.

The trim is 6 bases for V and 2 bases for J, with a gap of 11 bases between the germline ends. Including the terminal cysteine and phenylalanine, the CDR3 comprises 13 residues. Just the 39-base CDR3 DNA is kept, in frame starting at base 1. Based on the germline V gene, the CDR1 and CDR2 sequences are SGHDT and YYEEEE. What the research found in general, with its limitations: According to the authors, only a limited number of new T cells may be recruited by each seasonal influenza vaccination.

Receptors were amplified or captured by RT-PCR. Sequencing was carried out with an Illumina HiSeq 2500. TCRdb passed the public sequencing reads through fastp at Q25 and MiXCR, retaining productive beta sequences. Identical CDR3 proteins give one entry, which carries the most common genes and DNA. The sample yields more than 700,000 distinct CDR3 sequences; 21% were counted once. Roughly a tenth of the sample rests with the top ten. As to this clonotype: It has no known antigen specificity. No clone much larger than this one lies a single base away; base qualities are absent.

The receptor comes from a man between 45 and 60 years old who received an inactivated influenza vaccine. Donor details come from another sample of the same person, matched by shared clones. The sample here was PBMCs from blood, taken 5 days after vaccination. The rearrangement combines TRBV5-6 with TRBJ2-5; TRBD1 could be the D gene, as 5 bases match. The DNA sequence is as follows: TGTGCCAGCAAGTTGGGGCAGCAAGAGACCCAGTACTTC. Translated, it gives CASKLGQQETQYF.